This T cell receptor (beta chain) was sequenced during a study of beta chain features in type 1 diabetes. Whole-study results and caveats: Type 1 diabetes patients showed a moderate but significant shortening of TCRB CDR3s in all four CD4+ subsets. Insertion counts at VDJ junctions were lower in type 1 diabetes patients, who also showed more deletions there.

Every isolated RNA sample was fully reverse transcribed, so sequencing captured expressed TCRB transcripts. Sequencing used immunoSEQ multiplex PCR; TCRdb keeps in-frame clones, though not all of them. Of roughly 610,000 clones listed, around 15% are singletons. Once sorted, every population was more than 98% pure. A few counts support this clone. Its antigen is still unknown. Germline V gene sequence: CDR1 LNHDA, CDR2 SQIVND (reference sequence). CDR3 size: 16 residues. Trimming cost V 3 bases and J 4 bases, with 18 bases left between them. The sequenced sample consisted of naive CD4+ T cells from blood. The chain carries TRBV19 and TRBJ1-2; D uncertain. This clonotype originated in a man younger than 35 in good health. CDR3 DNA sequence: TGTGCCAGTAGTATGGGAGGTGCGGGATTCGGCTATGGCTACACCTTC. Its translation: CASSMGGAGFGYGYTF.